Shown below are 21 T cell receptor beta chains from a single sample sequenced in a study of Graves' ophthalmopathy and Graves' hyperthyroidism. The study amplified TCR beta CDR3 regions using RNA transcripts. First-round RT-PCR employed HTBI primers, with a second-round multiplex PCR after it. TCRdb re-analysed the multiplex PCR reads in MiXCR, keeping a single row per CDR3 protein. The table shows 200,000 to 300,000 distinct CDR3 sequences, with roughly 50% occurring only once. The specimen sequenced was peripheral blood. The receptors derive from an adult man with Graves' ophthalmopathy.

V is TRBV24-1 and J is TRBJ2-2; D is undetermined. Germline lookup yields CDR1 KGHDR and CDR2 SFDVKD. V lost 3 bases, J lost 5 bases, and 9 bases lay in between. CDR3 size: 14 residues. The CDR3 sequence is CATSDLIRTGELFF. CDR3 coding DNA: TGTGCCACCAGTGATCTAATTCGAACCGGGGAGCTGTTTTTT.

The chain is built from TRBV10-3 and TRBJ2-5; TRBD2 matches 9 bases. The CDR3 spans 15 residues. Trimming took 8 bases from V and 1 from J; bases not matched to a gene: 8. Germline CDR1 is ENHRY and CDR2 is SYGVKD. CDR3 region: CAIQFGLASQETQYF. CDR3 nucleotide sequence: TGTGCCATCCAGTTCGGACTAGCGAGCCAAGAGACCCAGTACTTC.

This chain links TRBV5-4 with TRBJ2-7; D uncertain. CDR1 and CDR2 (germline): SGHNT, YYREEE (reference sequence). V lost 7 bases and J 4 bases, leaving 21 bases between the germline ends. The CDR3 spans 15 residues. The CDR3 bases are TGTGCCAGCTCACCACCTTCACGAGACGGGTACGAGCAGTACTTC. It codes for CASSPPSRDGYEQYF.

This clonotype has only a few counts. The genes are TRBV7-2 and TRBJ2-7; no reliable D call. The V end lost 1 base, the J end lost 0 bases, and 7 bases lay between the germline ends. The CDR3 covers 14 residues. CDR1 SGHTA and CDR2 FQGNSA come from the germline V gene. CDR3 sequence: CASSLEIFSYEQYF. The CDR3 nucleotides are TGTGCCAGCAGCTTAGAGATTTTCTCCTACGAGCAGTACTTC.

The chain has TRBV20-1 and TRBJ2-5; TRBD2 matches 8 bases. The J call may be in error: the DNA end matches TRBJ2-1 better. This CDR3 contains 14 residues. The V gene's germline CDR1 is DFQATT and CDR2 SNEGSKA (reference sequence). The chain's CDR3 is CSARAGGPGDEQFF. In DNA form, the CDR3 reads TGCAGTGCTAGAGCGGGAGGGCCGGGTGATGAGCAGTTCTTC.

The genes are TRBV6-4 and TRBJ2-6; TRBD1 matches at 12 bases. Per germline, CDR1 MRHNA and CDR2 SNTAGT. V dropped 2 bases and J dropped 2; count of bases not matched to a gene: 1. The CDR3 spans 17 residues. The CDR3 here is CASSDGTGGTGANVLTF. CDR3 DNA: TGTGCCAGCAGTGACGGGACAGGGGGCACTGGGGCCAACGTCCTGACTTTC.

The chain employs TRBV12-3 or TRBV12-4 and TRBJ2-5; D possibly corresponds to TRBD1 (6 bases). Trimming removed 7 bases from V and 5 bases from J, with 14 bases in between. This CDR3 comprises 13 residues. The CDR3 reads CASNRGQWETQYF. The CDR3 DNA is TGTGCCAGCAACCGCGGACAGTGGGAGACCCAGTACTTC.

The CDR3 loop is CASRQDRNPSSEQYF. The DNA for the CDR3 is TGTGCCAGCAGACAGGACAGGAACCCTTCTAGCGAGCAGTACTTC. The V and J genes are TRBV9 and TRBJ2-5; 7 bases agree with TRBD1. The J call is uncertain, as TRBJ2-7 better fits the DNA end. CDR1 SGDLS and CDR2 YYNGEE come from the germline V gene. The CDR3 is 15 residues long.

Only one count was recorded for this clonotype. DNA for the CDR3: TGTGCCAGCAGCTTATTCCCTTCGGGCACCGGGGAGCTGTTTTTT. Amino acid sequence: CASSLFPSGTGELFF. The gene calls are TRBV7-6 and TRBJ2-2; the D is unclear. CDR1 is SGHVS, CDR2 FNYEAQ, per germline. The CDR3 has 15 residues. Trimming stripped 2 bases from V and 4 bases from J, with 11 bases between.

The rearrangement uses TRBV19 and TRBJ1-1; 8 bases agree with TRBD1. The junction had 5 bases not matched to a gene; V was cut back by 7 bases and J by 1 base. Looked up from germline, CDR1 is LNHDA and CDR2 is SQIVND (reference sequence). The CDR3 is made up of 14 amino acids. The CDR3 loop reads CASKRDRQNTEAFF. CDR3 nucleotides: TGTGCCAGTAAACGGGACAGGCAGAACACTGAAGCTTTCTTT.

This chain connects TRBV7-3 to TRBJ1-1; D remains ambiguous. Trimming left V 5 bases short and J 1 base short, with 11 bases between. CDR1 is SGHTA, CDR2 FQGTGA, per germline. The CDR3 runs to 14 residues. CDR3 DNA: TGTGCCAGCAGCCGCAACGGGCGGAACACTGAAGCTTTCTTT. Amino acid sequence: CASSRNGRNTEAFF.

This clonotype appeared once. This chain links TRBV25-1 with TRBJ2-2, with unresolved D. The V end was cut by 2 bases, the J end by 1 base, with 8 bases between. Looked up from germline, CDR1 is MGHDK and CDR2 is SYGVNS. The CDR3 spans 15 residues. DNA for the CDR3: TGTGCCAGCAGTGAAGGGTGCGGGAACACCGGGGAGCTGTTTTTT. This gives the protein CASSEGCGNTGELFF.

This clonotype was seen only a few times. The J gene is TRBJ2-5, the V gene TRBV20-1; D ambiguous. This CDR3 has 11 residues. V was trimmed by 2 bases and J by 1 base, leaving 2 bases between them. Germline lookup yields CDR1 DFQATT and CDR2 SNEGSKA (reference sequence). CDR3 DNA sequence: TGCAGTGCTAGACCCCAAGAGACCCAGTACTTC. This encodes CSARPQETQYF.

This clonotype was observed a few times. The chain is built from TRBV5-1 and TRBJ2-2; D is unresolved. Trimming took 4 bases from V and 2 from J, leaving 6 bases between them. This CDR3 comprises 13 residues. Germline assignment: CDR1 SGHRS and CDR2 YFSETQ. CDR3 residues: CASSRFNTGELFF. CDR3 DNA sequence: TGCGCCAGCAGCCGCTTTAACACCGGGGAGCTGTTTTTT.

This chain links TRBV2 with TRBJ2-2, with D perhaps matching TRBD1 (5 bases). Per germline, CDR1 SNHLY and CDR2 FYNNEI. The CDR3 loop spans 14 amino acids. The germline V and J ends were trimmed by 6 bases and 5 bases, with 13 bases remaining between them. The CDR3: CASRGLAGTGELFF. DNA of the CDR3: TGTGCCAGCAGGGGGCTGGCTGGTACCGGGGAGCTGTTTTTT.

This clonotype came up a few times. V is TRBV4-1 and J is TRBJ2-7; 7 bases fit TRBD1. The CDR3 consists of 14 residues. The ends lost 4 bases at V and 5 bases at J; junction bases unmatched: 8. Germline lookup yields CDR1 MGHRA and CDR2 YSYEKL. The DNA for the CDR3 is TGCGCCAGCAGCCCCAAGGGGGCGGAGGACGAGCAGTACTTC. This codes for CASSPKGAEDEQYF.

The chain carries TRBV19 and TRBJ1-2; D gene ambiguous. Deletions cut 7 bases from V and 0 bases from J, with 6 bases between. Germline V gene lookup returns CDR1 LNHDA and CDR2 SQIVND (reference sequence). This CDR3 contains 12 residues. The CDR3 spells CASTVSNYGYTF. The DNA of the CDR3 is TGTGCCAGTACGGTTTCTAACTATGGCTACACCTTC.

The chain joins TRBV12-3 or TRBV12-4 to TRBJ1-2, with D uncertain. CDR3 length: 12 residues. The V end was cut by 2 bases, the J end by 1 base, with 2 bases between. The CDR3 nucleotides are TGTGCCAGCAGTTTAATTAACTATGGCTACACCTTC. Encoded protein: CASSLINYGYTF.

The V and J genes are TRBV2 and TRBJ1-6; 8 bases align to TRBD1. The germline V gene encodes CDR1 SNHLY and CDR2 FYNNEI. CDR3 length: 16 residues. The V gene end was trimmed by 5 bases and the J gene end by 7 bases; junction bases not matched to a gene: 10. The CDR3: CASSSPLTGVNSPLHF. The CDR3 DNA is TGTGCCAGCAGTTCGCCTTTGACAGGGGTAAATTCACCCCTCCACTTT. The variable domain in full, with the rest retrieved from reference TRBV2 and TRBJ1-6, is EPEVTQTPSHQVTQMGQEVILRCVPISNHLYFYWYRQILGQKVEFLVSFYNNEISEKSEIFDDQFSVERPDGSNFTLKIRSTKLEDSAMYFCASSSPLTGVNSPLHFGNGTRLTVT.

This rearrangement joins TRBV6-5 to TRBJ2-6; D is uncertain. The germline gives CDR1 MNHEY, CDR2 SVGAGI. With 2 bases removed from V and 4 bases from J, the gap between germline ends came to 9 bases. The CDR3 length is 15 residues. CDR3 residues: CASSYIRTGANVLTF. DNA for the CDR3: TGTGCCAGCAGTTACATCCGTACCGGGGCCAACGTCCTGACTTTC.

The chain employs TRBV2 and TRBJ2-7, with D possibly matching TRBD1 (5 bases). V was cut by 5 bases and J by 5 bases, with 16 bases left in between. The CDR3 sequence is 14 residues long. Per germline, CDR1 SNHLY and CDR2 FYNNEI. CDR3: CASSPSRVGDEQYF. Written as DNA, the CDR3 is TGTGCCAGCAGTCCCTCCAGGGTTGGTGACGAGCAGTACTTC.